The 32 T cell receptor beta chains in this list originate from one sample, sequenced in a study of low-dose radiotherapy and immunotherapy resistance in tumors. Time point given: before trial treatment. Covering alpha and beta chains, TRAV- and TRBV-specific primers were used for the first-strand cDNA. For amplifying TCRs, the PCR ran for about 20 cycles with Phusion, which was used together with a constant-region primer and the adapter on the V primers. Each CDR3 protein gets one entry after TCRdb re-called the reads with MiXCR. The sample lists tens of thousands of distinct CDR3 sequences; roughly a sixth were seen once. The starting material was PBMCs, obtained before treatment. All receptors derive from a male donor with prostate cancer.

This clonotype was seen repeatedly, ten times or more. The chain uses TRBV24-1 and TRBJ2-1; TRBD1 matches 11 bases. Trimming at V came to 3 bases and at J to 7 bases, leaving 4 bases not matched to a gene. The CDR3 covers 15 residues. Germline V gives CDR1 KGHDR, CDR2 SFDVKD. The CDR3 nucleotides read TGTGCCACCAGTGATGGACAGGGGGCGTCAAATGAGCAGTTCTTC. Translated: CATSDGQGASNEQFF.

The chain has TRBV6-8 and TRBJ2-2; D is ambiguous. With 8 bases removed from V and 4 bases from J, the gap between germline ends came to 11 bases. The CDR3 has 13 residues. Looked up from germline, CDR1 is MNHGY and CDR2 is SAAAGT. CDR3 coding DNA: TGTGCCAGCCAAGAAAGGGCCACCGGGGAGCTGTTTTTT. Translation: CASQERATGELFF.

This clonotype was counted many times. The chain carries TRBV15 and TRBJ1-5, with D hard to call. The CDR3 sequence is 15 residues long. The germline V gene has CDR1 LNHNV and CDR2 YYDKDF (reference sequence). V lost 0 bases, J lost 0 bases, and 6 bases lay in between. DNA of the CDR3: TGTGCCACCAGCAGAGATGTTTATAGCAATCAGCCCCAGCATTTT. It encodes CATSRDVYSNQPQHF.

The rearrangement links TRBV12-3 or TRBV12-4 to TRBJ2-1, with 7 bases lining up with TRBD2. V lost 5 bases, J lost 5 bases, and 3 bases stayed unmatched. The CDR3 is made up of 13 amino acids. In DNA form, the CDR3 reads TGTGCCAGCAGTGGGGGAGGGGACAATGAGCAGTTCTTC. Encoded protein: CASSGGGDNEQFF.

The table lists this clonotype with many counts. The chain recombines TRBV12-3 or TRBV12-4 with TRBJ2-7; 8 nucleotides agree with TRBD1. CDR3 length: 13 residues. With 7 bases clipped from V and 5 bases from J, the junction kept 7 bases outside the gene matches. CDR3 sequence: CASTQGAGNEQYF. The CDR3 DNA follows: TGTGCCAGCACCCAGGGGGCGGGAAACGAGCAGTACTTC.

This clonotype came up many times. The rearrangement joins TRBV5-5 to TRBJ2-7, with D tentatively TRBD1 or TRBD2 (5 bases each). The CDR3 extends over 15 amino acids. Germline CDR1 reads SGHKS; CDR2 reads YYEKEE (reference sequence). The V gene lost 5 bases and the J gene lost 1 base, with 16 bases spanning the gap. The CDR3: CASSPTRDGSYEQYF. Written as DNA, the CDR3 is TGTGCCAGCAGTCCCACCCGGGACGGATCCTACGAGCAGTACTTC.

The sample holds many counts of this clonotype. This chain links TRBV12-3 or TRBV12-4 with TRBJ1-6; D not certain. This CDR3 comprises 14 residues. V was clipped by 5 bases and J by 14 bases, with 19 bases between them. DNA of the CDR3: TGTGCCAGCAGTCTTTCCACCGACGTGGGCTCCCTCCACTTT. Translated: CASSLSTDVGSLHF.

This clonotype was recorded at least ten times. The chain links TRBV5-1 to TRBJ2-1; 7 positions agree with TRBD1. The CDR3 length is 14 residues. Per the germline V gene, CDR1 is SGHRS and CDR2 is YFSETQ. V dropped 0 bases and J dropped 7; count of bases not matched to a gene: 4. In DNA form, the CDR3 reads TGCGCCAGCAGCTTGGAGGGGGCAGGGAATGAGCAGTTCTTC. Protein sequence: CASSLEGAGNEQFF.

This clonotype came up many times. The V call is TRBV27, the J call TRBJ1-1; possibly TRBD1 for D (5 bases). The ends were cut back, 6 bases at V and 0 bases at J, with 17 bases in the middle. Germline CDR1 reads MNHEY; CDR2 reads SMNVEV (reference sequence). The CDR3 runs to 16 residues. DNA for the CDR3: TGTGCCAGCAGCCCCCGTCCAGGGTGGGTGAACACTGAAGCTTTCTTT. It specifies CASSPRPGWVNTEAFF.

The table lists this clonotype with many counts. This sequence joins TRBV2 and TRBJ1-5; 8 bases are a match to TRBD1. The CDR3 length is 14 residues. V lost 7 bases to trimming and J lost 5 bases; unmatched junction nucleotides: 7. From germline, CDR1 is SNHLY and CDR2 FYNNEI. CDR3 in DNA: TGTGCCAGCAAGAGGTCAGGGGGCTATCAGCCCCAGCATTTT. Residues: CASKRSGGYQPQHF. Based on the CDR3 plus reference TRBV2 and TRBJ1-5, the full variable domain is EPEVTQTPSHQVTQMGQEVILRCVPISNHLYFYWYRQILGQKVEFLVSFYNNEISEKSEIFDDQFSVERPDGSNFTLKIRSTKLEDSAMYFCASKRSGGYQPQHFGDGTRLSIL.

The V and J genes are TRBV6-8 and TRBJ2-2; perhaps TRBD2 as D (7 bases). Trimming removed 6 bases at V and 7 bases at J, with 15 bases between. The germline gives CDR1 MNHGY, CDR2 SAAAGT. CDR3 size: 14 residues. The DNA for the CDR3 is TGTGCCAGCAGAAGGGGGGGGGACAACGGGGAGCTGTTTTTT. As protein: CASRRGGDNGELFF.

This clonotype was seen ten or more times. The chain combines TRBV5-1 with TRBJ1-6; 8 nucleotides line up with TRBD1. The CDR3 has 16 residues. Germline V CDR1 and CDR2: SGHRS, YFSETQ. Unmatched junction bases numbered 15, after V lost 8 bases and J lost 8 bases. For the CDR3, the DNA is TGCGCCAGTACGAGATCCTCAGGGGGCGCCGATTCACCCCTCCACTTT. Amino acid sequence: CASTRSSGGADSPLHF.

The chain joins TRBV4-2 to TRBJ2-3; 10 nucleotides line up with TRBD2. The CDR3 extends over 15 amino acids. V shed 0 bases and J 11 bases; nucleotides not matched to a gene: 8. Germline CDR1 and CDR2: LGHNA and YNFKEQ. The CDR3 here is CASSQDPLAGEMQYF. As DNA, the CDR3 is TGTGCCAGCAGCCAAGATCCGCTAGCGGGGGAGATGCAGTATTTT.

This clonotype appeared a single time. The chain joins TRBV6-2 or TRBV6-3 to TRBJ2-3; 7 nucleotides align to TRBD2. Germline values: CDR1 MNHEY, CDR2 SVGEGT. V was pared by 5 bases and J by 0 bases, with 8 bases of the junction left unmatched. The CDR3 spans 16 residues. This CDR3 is CASSPTLAVSTDTQYF. The CDR3 nucleotides are TGTGCCAGCAGTCCAACCCTAGCGGTGAGCACAGATACGCAGTATTTT.

This clonotype was picked up many times. The chain links TRBV18 to TRBJ2-4; maybe TRBD2 (6 bases). CDR1 and CDR2 (germline): KGHSH, LQKENI. There are 15 residues in the CDR3. Between the trimmed V and J ends, which lost 3 bases and 4 bases, there was a span of 13 bases. The CDR3 DNA is TGTGCCAGCTCACCGTTCGCGGGGAAAAAAAACATTCAGTACTTC. Its protein product is CASSPFAGKKNIQYF. The variable domain in full, completed from reference TRBV18 and TRBJ2-4, reads NAGVMQNPRHLVRRRGQEARLRCSPMKGHSHVYWYRQLPEEGLKFMVYLQKENIIDESGMPKERFSAEFPKEGPSILRIQQVVRGDSAAYFCASSPFAGKKNIQYFGAGTRLSVL.

This clonotype was recorded many times. An end of the junction differs from the germline gene, which may be a read error. The rearrangement joins TRBV5-3 to TRBJ1-1; D uncertain. TRBV5-3 is an ORF; its function is uncertain. The CDR3 covers 13 residues. The chain's CDR3 is CASSLMSEAEAFF. CDR3 bases: TGTGCCAGCAGCTTGATGAGCGAGGCTGAAGCTTTCTTT.

Details on this clonotype: It is unclear where the CDR3 begins or ends on the DNA, so no DNA is shown, and the CDR3 is as TCRdb lists it. V usage is TRBV6-6 and J usage is TRBJ2-2; the DNA was not used to check the table's D call, TRBD2. CDR1 is MNHNY and CDR2 is SVGAGI in the germline V gene (reference sequence). From its first to its last residue, the CDR3 has 17 amino acids. The CDR3 protein is CASSLTSGGWSGELFFF.

This clonotype was seen repeatedly, ten times or more. This chain connects TRBV20-1 to TRBJ2-5; 7 bases agree with TRBD1. This CDR3 region has 13 residues. Per the germline V gene, CDR1 is DFQATT and CDR2 is SNEGSKA (reference sequence). V gave up 3 bases and J gave up 4 bases; unmatched junction bases: 5. The DNA of the CDR3 is TGCAGTGCTAGCCGACAGGGAAGAGAGACCCAGTACTTC. Encoded protein: CSASRQGRETQYF.

In this sample, this clonotype turned up many times. This chain's CDR3 is CSARDVSGGARETQYF. CDR3 DNA: TGCAGTGCTAGAGACGTTAGCGGGGGGGCTCGAGAGACCCAGTACTTC. V is TRBV20-1 and J is TRBJ2-5; 11 positions agree with TRBD2. The V and J ends lost 0 bases and 4 bases, in that order; junction bases with no gene match: 7. Germline assignment: CDR1 DFQATT and CDR2 SNEGSKA (reference sequence). CDR3 length equals 16 residues.

This clonotype was recorded many times. The genes are TRBV5-1 and TRBJ2-2; TRBD2 is a possible D gene (5 bases). Per germline, CDR1 SGHRS and CDR2 YFSETQ. V lost 5 bases and J lost 2, with 13 bases in between. CDR3 length: 15 amino acids. The CDR3 loop is CASSDGVLNTGELFF. The DNA of the CDR3 is TGCGCCAGCAGTGACGGGGTCCTTAACACCGGGGAGCTGTTTTTT.

At least ten counts were recorded for this clonotype. The V and J genes are TRBV2 and TRBJ1-5; 9 positions agree with TRBD1. This CDR3 has 13 amino acids. J was trimmed by 5 bases and V by 9 bases; bases with no gene match: 5. Germline CDR1 SNHLY, CDR2 FYNNEI. CDR3 in amino acids: CASSGTGYQPQHF. The CDR3 DNA reads as TGTGCCAGTAGCGGGACAGGGTATCAGCCCCAGCATTTT.

This clonotype was observed many times. The rearrangement joins TRBV2 to TRBJ1-1; no clear D. The germline gives CDR1 SNHLY, CDR2 FYNNEI. V was clipped by 3 bases and J by 0 bases, with 8 bases between them. The CDR3 is 14 amino acids. The CDR3 nucleotides are TGTGCCAGCAGTGATGGAGGACTGAACACTGAAGCTTTCTTT. Protein sequence: CASSDGGLNTEAFF.

This clonotype was counted ten times or more. This rearrangement joins TRBV18 to TRBJ2-5; D is ambiguous. Germline values: CDR1 KGHSH, CDR2 LQKENI. The CDR3 has 11 amino acids. The V end lost 6 bases, the J end lost 2 bases, and 4 bases lay between the germline ends. The chain's CDR3 is CASSLQETQYF. As DNA, the CDR3 is TGTGCCAGCTCCCTACAAGAGACCCAGTACTTC.

The sample holds one count of this clonotype. This sequence may be a read error, since a much larger clone differs from it by one base. The chain couples TRBV30 to TRBJ1-5; D gene ambiguous. The CDR3 extends over 14 amino acids. The ends were cut back, 2 bases at V and 9 bases at J, with 17 bases in the middle. Germline CDR1 reads GTSNPN; CDR2 reads SVGIG (reference sequence). CDR3 nucleotides: TGTGCCTGGAGTACGGGCTCTGCCCTAGGGCCCCAGCATTTT. This codes for CAWSTGSALGPQHF.

The CDR3: CASSQGGTGRNTQYF. As DNA, the CDR3 is TGTGCCAGCAGCCAAGGGGGGACAGGGAGAAATACGCAGTATTTT. The V gene is TRBV11-2, the J gene TRBJ2-3, with 9 bases fitting TRBD1. Germline CDR1 and CDR2: SGHAT and FQNNGV. The CDR3 loop spans 15 amino acids. J was trimmed by 7 bases and V by 5 bases; bases with no gene match: 10.

The V and J genes are TRBV3-1 and TRBJ2-2; 8 nucleotides line up with TRBD2. In germline, CDR1 is LGHDT, CDR2 YNNKEL (reference sequence). The CDR3 spans 14 residues. The V gene end was trimmed by 3 bases and the J gene end by 5 bases; junction bases not matched to a gene: 2. The CDR3 region has the DNA TGTGCCAGCAGCCAGCCGGGAGGGACCGGGGAGCTGTTTTTT. Protein sequence: CASSQPGGTGELFF.

This clonotype was observed many times. The CDR3 spells CASSADSLPETQYF. CDR3 nucleotides: TGTGCCAGCAGCGCGGACAGCCTGCCAGAGACCCAGTACTTC. The chain has TRBV5-4 and TRBJ2-5; TRBD1 might be the D (6 bases). CDR3 size: 14 residues. Trimming pared 4 bases from V and 4 bases from J, leaving 14 bases between. Germline CDR1 and CDR2: SGHNT and YYREEE (reference sequence).

This clonotype occurred many times. The V and J genes are TRBV20-1 and TRBJ2-1; 9 nucleotides align to TRBD1. There are 16 residues in the CDR3. V lost 1 base, J lost 5 bases, and 9 bases stayed unmatched. Germline-derived CDR1 and CDR2 are DFQATT and SNEGSKA (reference sequence). The CDR3 DNA follows: TGCAGTGCTAGAGTGAAAGGGACAGGGAGGGACAATGAGCAGTTCTTC. It translates to CSARVKGTGRDNEQFF.

The rearrangement links TRBV11-2 to TRBJ2-7; TRBD1 agrees at 7 bases. CDR3 size: 13 residues. Germline CDR1 reads SGHAT; CDR2 reads FQNNGV. Trimming at V came to 8 bases and at J to 9 bases, leaving 13 bases not matched to a gene. The CDR3 is CASHGLGGPGQYF. Written as DNA, the CDR3 is TGTGCCAGCCATGGGCTAGGGGGCCCCGGGCAGTACTTC.

On this clonotype: This may be a read error, as it is one base from a much larger clone. V is TRBV7-6 and J is TRBJ1-3, with D perhaps TRBD1 (5 bases). The CDR3 is 15 amino acids. Germline V gives CDR1 SGHVS, CDR2 FNYEAQ. In DNA, the CDR3 is TGTGCCAGCAGCTTAGCCCGGGGCGGTGGAAACACCATATTTTTT. This encodes CASSLARGGGNTIFF.

This clonotype was recorded many times. An end of the junction differs from the germline gene, which may be a read error. This chain links TRBV5-3 with TRBJ2-1; 9 positions match TRBD2. TRBV5-3 is recorded as an ORF, its role being uncertain. The CDR3 is 15 amino acids. The CDR3 DNA reads TGTGCCAGCAGCTTAGTTAGCGGGGGCCACAATGAGCAGTTCTTC. Its translation is CASSLVSGGHNEQFF.

There are many counts of this clonotype. J is TRBJ1-1 and V is TRBV5-4, with TRBD1 matching 7 bases. V was clipped by 0 bases and J by 13 bases; unmatched bases: 9. The CDR3 length is 13 residues. CDR1 is SGHNT and CDR2 is YYREEE in the germline V gene (reference sequence). CDR3 coding DNA: TGTGCCAGCAGCTTGGAAAGGGGGCGAAAGGTTTTCTTT. This translates into CASSLERGRKVFF.